The T cell receptor (beta chain) described here comes from a study of blood T cell repertoires in COVID-19. Study in general: Sites in the United States, Italy and Spain provided acute and convalescent COVID-19 samples. PBMCs, B-cell-depleted T cells, or T cells provided the cDNA or gDNA that made up the material.

How the authors handled the data: Reference gene primer amplification in the assay estimated nucleated cell counts. TCRdb's table, derived via immunoSEQ multiplex PCR, lists solely in-frame clones and lacks some. V, J and clone size are taken as reported in that table, and D and trimming were inferred from the DNA itself. The table includes under 95,000 clones, around 83% detected once. V shed 2 bases and J shed 5 bases, with 6 bases lying between them. There are 12 residues in the CDR3. The TCR comes from a woman aged 65 to 85 with acute or convalescent COVID-19. Sequencing was performed on peripheral blood. This chain connects TRBV12-3 or TRBV12-4 to TRBJ2-5; D gene uncertain. CDR3 amino acids: CASSLSLETQYF. CDR3 in DNA: TGTGCCAGCAGTTTAAGCCTGGAGACCCAGTACTTC.